The rows below give T cell receptor beta chains drawn from one sample of a study of T cell changes during pregnancy in multiple sclerosis. Profiled with immunoSEQ multiplex PCR; TCRdb holds only in-frame clones, not every one. The repertoire holds roughly 32,000 clones, with approximately 90% as singletons. The sample consisted of CD8+ T cells from peripheral blood mononuclear cells, taken in the third trimester of pregnancy. These receptors were collected from a female donor with multiple sclerosis, enrolled in a pregnancy study. CDR3s include the opening cysteine and the closing phenylalanine or tryptophan. A D gene is named only where the DNA matches it firmly. Clone size is given for some rows only: seen once, a few or many times, or a class if the clone is expanded.

V gene: TRBV19
D gene: TRBD2
clone size: .
J gene: TRBJ2-2
CDR3 DNA: TGTGCCAGTAGTATTCTAGCGGGGGGAGACGACGGGGAGCTGTTTTTT
CDR3 protein: CASSILAGGDDGELFF

V gene: TRBV19
D gene: .
clone size: .
J gene: TRBJ1-1
CDR3 DNA: TGTGCCAGTACCCCCGGGGTTGAAGCTTTCTTT
CDR3 protein: CASTPGVEAFF

V gene: TRBV9
D gene: .
clone size: .
J gene: TRBJ1-3
CDR3 DNA: TGTGCCAGCAGCGCAGAGGGGGTCAGTTCCTCCAGCTCTGGAAACACCATATATTTT
CDR3 protein: CASSAEGVSSSSSGNTIYF

V gene: TRBV21-1
D gene: .
clone size: .
J gene: TRBJ2-1
CDR3 DNA: TGTGCCAGCAGCAAAGAACGGGAACCCGGGACAGGGAAACACAATGAGCAGTTCTTC
CDR3 protein: CASSKEREPGTGKHNEQFF

V gene: TRBV7-2
D gene: TRBD2
clone size: .
J gene: TRBJ2-7
CDR3 DNA: TGTGCCAGCAGCTCTCCCGGGGGGGGCGGGTACGAGCAGTACTTC
CDR3 protein: CASSSPGGGGYEQYF

V gene: TRBV2
D gene: .
clone size: .
J gene: TRBJ1-5
CDR3 DNA: TGTGCCAGCAGTGTACACATCAGAGGTAGCAATCAGCCCCAGCATTTT
CDR3 protein: CASSVHIRGSNQPQHF

V gene: TRBV5-5
D gene: .
clone size: .
J gene: TRBJ1-1
CDR3 DNA: TGTGCCAGCAGCTTGTACGGGGAAAACACTGAAGCTTTCTTT
CDR3 protein: CASSLYGENTEAFF

V gene: TRBV11-3
D gene: TRBD2
clone size: .
J gene: TRBJ2-3
CDR3 DNA: TGTGCCAGCAGCCCTGGACTAGCGGGGGGGCTCCCCACAGATACGCAGTATTTT
CDR3 protein: CASSPGLAGGLPTDTQYF

V gene: TRBV4-1
D gene: TRBD1
clone size: .
J gene: TRBJ1-5
CDR3 DNA: TGCGCCAGCAGCCCAAGACAGGGGCCGTCCTATCAGCCCCAGCATTTT
CDR3 protein: CASSPRQGPSYQPQHF

V gene: TRBV9
D gene: .
clone size: .
J gene: TRBJ1-2
CDR3 DNA: TGTGCCAGCAGCGGATCTACAGGGATTGGCTACACCTTC
CDR3 protein: CASSGSTGIGYTF

V gene: TRBV4-3
D gene: TRBD2
clone size: .
J gene: TRBJ2-3
CDR3 DNA: TGCGCCAGCAGCCAAGACTCCACTAGCGGGGGGGGAGATACGCAGTATTTT
CDR3 protein: CASSQDSTSGGGDTQYF

V gene: TRBV19
D gene: TRBD1
clone size: .
J gene: TRBJ2-3
CDR3 DNA: TGTGCCAGTAAGAGACAGGGGGGGTCAGATACGCAGTATTTT
CDR3 protein: CASKRQGGSDTQYF

V gene: TRBV5-5
D gene: .
clone size: .
J gene: TRBJ2-3
CDR3 DNA: TGTGCCAGCACCCTGGGGAGTAACACAGATACGCAGTATTTT
CDR3 protein: CASTLGSNTDTQYF

V gene: TRBV7-9
D gene: TRBD1
clone size: .
J gene: TRBJ1-2
CDR3 DNA: TGTGCCAGCAGCTTAGTGGGACAGGGAATGGCTAACTATGGCTACACCTTC
CDR3 protein: CASSLVGQGMANYGYTF

V gene: TRBV6-5
D gene: .
clone size: .
J gene: TRBJ1-4
CDR3 DNA: TGTGCCAGCAAAACAACAGGTCCTAATGAAAAACTGTTTTTT
CDR3 protein: CASKTTGPNEKLFF

V gene: TRBV27
D gene: TRBD2
clone size: .
J gene: TRBJ2-2
CDR3 DNA: TGTGCCAGCAGTCCGGGGGGGGGCACCGGGGAGCTGTTTTTT
CDR3 protein: CASSPGGGTGELFF

V gene: TRBV30
D gene: .
clone size: .
J gene: TRBJ1-5
CDR3 DNA: TGTGCCTGGAGTGTGAGTAAATTTTCGGGGGGCAGGCAGCCCCAGCATTTT
CDR3 protein: CAWSVSKFSGGRQPQHF

V gene: TRBV4-1
D gene: TRBD1
clone size: .
J gene: TRBJ1-2
CDR3 DNA: TGCGCCAGCAGCCAAGATGGAGGGACAGGATATGGCTACACCTTC
CDR3 protein: CASSQDGGTGYGYTF

V gene: TRBV10-3
D gene: .
clone size: .
J gene: TRBJ1-1
CDR3 DNA: TGTGCCATCAGTTACACAGAAGCCGCGGGTCCTAACACTGAAGCTTTCTTT
CDR3 protein: CAISYTEAAGPNTEAFF

V gene: TRBV7-9
D gene: .
clone size: .
J gene: TRBJ1-4
CDR3 DNA: TGTGCCAGCAGCTTAAATTCGGGAGCAGAGGAAAAACTGTTTTTT
CDR3 protein: CASSLNSGAEEKLFF

V gene: TRBV5-5
D gene: TRBD1
clone size: .
J gene: TRBJ1-2
CDR3 DNA: TGTGCCAGCAGACCGTTACAGGGGAACTATGGCTACACCTTC
CDR3 protein: CASRPLQGNYGYTF

V gene: TRBV4-3
D gene: .
clone size: .
J gene: TRBJ2-7
CDR3 DNA: TGCGCCAGCAGCCCGGGGGCGAGCGGGACGTCCTACGAGCAGTACTTC
CDR3 protein: CASSPGASGTSYEQYF

V gene: TRBV7-9
D gene: TRBD1
clone size: .
J gene: TRBJ1-1
CDR3 DNA: TGTGCCAGCAGGGGTACAGGGGTTGACACTGAAGCTTTCTTT
CDR3 protein: CASRGTGVDTEAFF

V gene: TRBV7-8
D gene: TRBD1
clone size: .
J gene: TRBJ2-2
CDR3 DNA: TGTGCCAGCAGCCCAGGGACAGGGGGATACACCGGGGAGCTGTTTTTT
CDR3 protein: CASSPGTGGYTGELFF

V gene: TRBV27
D gene: TRBD1
clone size: .
J gene: TRBJ2-5
CDR3 DNA: TGTGCCAGCAGTTTGACAGGGGGCTTACAAGAGACCCAGTACTTC
CDR3 protein: CASSLTGGLQETQYF

V gene: TRBV13
D gene: TRBD2
clone size: .
J gene: TRBJ2-7
CDR3 DNA: TGTGCCAGCAGCTTAGGCGGGAGGGGAACCTACGAGCAGTACTTC
CDR3 protein: CASSLGGRGTYEQYF

V gene: TRBV13
D gene: TRBD2
clone size: .
J gene: TRBJ2-1
CDR3 DNA: TGTGCCAGCAGCCCCCCCGGGACTAGCGACAATGAGCAGTTCTTC
CDR3 protein: CASSPPGTSDNEQFF

V gene: TRBV7-9
D gene: TRBD1
clone size: .
J gene: TRBJ2-7
CDR3 DNA: TGTGCCAGCAGCTCCCTCCCCCCTGACAGGGCGGTCGAGCAGTACTTC
CDR3 protein: CASSSLPPDRAVEQYF

V gene: TRBV7-6
D gene: .
clone size: .
J gene: TRBJ1-1
CDR3 DNA: TGTGCCAGCAGTGGGGAGGGCACTGAAGCTTTCTTT
CDR3 protein: CASSGEGTEAFF

V gene: TRBV5-6
D gene: TRBD1
clone size: .
J gene: TRBJ2-7
CDR3 DNA: TGTGCCAGCACCCTCGACAGGGGGATCTCCTACGAGCAGTACTTC
CDR3 protein: CASTLDRGISYEQYF

V gene: TRBV6-5
D gene: .
clone size: .
J gene: TRBJ1-1
CDR3 DNA: TGTGCCAGCAAGGCCGGGGGGAAAGCTTTCTTT
CDR3 protein: CASKAGGKAFF

V gene: TRBV6-5
D gene: TRBD1
clone size: .
J gene: TRBJ2-7
CDR3 DNA: TGTGCCAGCAGTTACTCTCCCCAGGGGGCGTACGAGCAGTACTTC
CDR3 protein: CASSYSPQGAYEQYF

V gene: TRBV4-3
D gene: .
clone size: .
J gene: TRBJ2-1
CDR3 DNA: TGCGCCAGCAGCTGGTCCGGGGGAGAGGACAATGAGCAGTTCTTC
CDR3 protein: CASSWSGGEDNEQFF

V gene: TRBV5-4
D gene: TRBD2
clone size: .
J gene: TRBJ2-3
CDR3 DNA: TGTGCCAGCAGCCCGACGGGGGGGCCTGATACGCAGTATTTT
CDR3 protein: CASSPTGGPDTQYF

V gene: TRBV4-2
D gene: .
clone size: .
J gene: TRBJ1-1
CDR3 DNA: TGTGCCAGCAGATACTCCCCGAACACTGAAGCTTTCTTT
CDR3 protein: CASRYSPNTEAFF

V gene: TRBV15
D gene: TRBD2
clone size: .
J gene: TRBJ2-7
CDR3 DNA: TGTGCCACCAGCAGAGATCTTAGGACTAGCACCCAGGTTTTCTACGAGCAGTACTTC
CDR3 protein: CATSRDLRTSTQVFYEQYF

V gene: TRBV9
D gene: .
clone size: .
J gene: TRBJ1-5
CDR3 DNA: TGTGCCAGCAGCCCGGGGGGGGGAGCACCTCAGCCCCAGCATTTT
CDR3 protein: CASSPGGGAPQPQHF

V gene: TRBV7-3
D gene: TRBD1
clone size: .
J gene: TRBJ1-2
CDR3 DNA: TGTGCCAGCAGCCCACAGGGACAGGGGTATGGCTACACCTTC
CDR3 protein: CASSPQGQGYGYTF

V gene: TRBV10-3
D gene: TRBD1
clone size: .
J gene: TRBJ1-4
CDR3 DNA: TGTGCCACCAACCCTGGACAGGGTGGAGGTAATGAAAAACTGTTTTTT
CDR3 protein: CATNPGQGGGNEKLFF

V gene: TRBV7-2
D gene: TRBD2
clone size: .
J gene: TRBJ2-3
CDR3 DNA: TGTGCCAGCAGCGTCCTGACGGGGGGGTTGGATACGCAGTATTTT
CDR3 protein: CASSVLTGGLDTQYF

V gene: TRBV7-2
D gene: .
clone size: .
J gene: TRBJ2-1
CDR3 DNA: TGTGCCAGCAGCTTAATTTGGGGGCTGACTAACAATGAGCAGTTCTTC
CDR3 protein: CASSLIWGLTNNEQFF

V gene: TRBV5-4
D gene: .
clone size: .
J gene: TRBJ1-1
CDR3 DNA: TGTGCCAGCAGGTGGGGACACCAGAACACTGAAGCTTTCTTT
CDR3 protein: CASRWGHQNTEAFF

V gene: TRBV19
D gene: TRBD1
clone size: .
J gene: TRBJ1-4
CDR3 DNA: TGTGCCAGTAGTGCCGGGGACAGCTTTAATGAAAAACTGTTTTTT
CDR3 protein: CASSAGDSFNEKLFF

V gene: TRBV27
D gene: TRBD2
clone size: .
J gene: TRBJ2-1
CDR3 DNA: TGTGCCAGCAGTCGGACTAGCCGACCGAATGAGCAGTTCTTC
CDR3 protein: CASSRTSRPNEQFF

V gene: TRBV7-2
D gene: TRBD2
clone size: .
J gene: TRBJ2-5
CDR3 DNA: TGTGCCAGCAGCTTACCTCGGGCGGGGGGGCAAGAGACCCAGTACTTC
CDR3 protein: CASSLPRAGGQETQYF

V gene: TRBV29-1
D gene: TRBD1
clone size: .
J gene: TRBJ1-1
CDR3 DNA: TGCAGCGCCGATCAGGGGGTAAGGACTGAAGCTTTCTTT
CDR3 protein: CSADQGVRTEAFF

V gene: TRBV10-1
D gene: .
clone size: .
J gene: TRBJ1-1
CDR3 DNA: TGCGCCAGCAGTGGAGGACCTCCGGGCCACATCTGGCCGGAGGACACTGAAGCTTTCTTT
CDR3 protein: CASSGGPPGHIWPEDTEAFF

V gene: TRBV9
D gene: TRBD1
clone size: few
J gene: TRBJ1-1
CDR3 DNA: TGTGCCAGCAGCTTGACAGGGACTGAAGCTTTCTTT
CDR3 protein: CASSLTGTEAFF

V gene: TRBV13
D gene: .
clone size: .
J gene: TRBJ1-5
CDR3 DNA: TGTGCCAGCAGCGCCCCTGGGGGAGGACCCCAGCATTTT
CDR3 protein: CASSAPGGGPQHF

V gene: TRBV29-1
D gene: TRBD1
clone size: .
J gene: TRBJ1-1
CDR3 DNA: TGCAGCGCCATACAGGGGAATGAAGCTTTCTTT
CDR3 protein: CSAIQGNEAFF